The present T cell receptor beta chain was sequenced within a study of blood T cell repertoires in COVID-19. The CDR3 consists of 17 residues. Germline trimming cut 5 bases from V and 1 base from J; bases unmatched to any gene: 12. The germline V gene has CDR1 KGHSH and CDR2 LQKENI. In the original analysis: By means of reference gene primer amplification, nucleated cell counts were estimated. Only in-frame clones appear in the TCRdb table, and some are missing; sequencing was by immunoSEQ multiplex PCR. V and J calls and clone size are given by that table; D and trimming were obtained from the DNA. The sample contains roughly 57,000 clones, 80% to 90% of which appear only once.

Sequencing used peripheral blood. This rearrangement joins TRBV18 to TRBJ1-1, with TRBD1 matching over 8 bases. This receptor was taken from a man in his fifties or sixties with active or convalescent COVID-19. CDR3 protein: CASSNLQGARRNTEAFF. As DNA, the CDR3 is TGTGCCAGCTCAAACTTGCAGGGGGCGAGAAGGAACACTGAAGCTTTCTTT.